This TCR beta chain derives from a study of blood T cells in healthy people across ages. There are many counts of this clonotype. What it recognizes is unknown. Study results and caveats: Whereas aged donors had fewer naive CD4+ cells, long-lived donors had more of them and higher diversity.

The CDR3 totals 15 residues. The V end was cut by 4 bases, the J end by 4 bases, with 14 bases between. A sample-barcoded 5' primer and a J-beta primer mix were used in a second PCR of roughly 6 to 11 cycles. Sequencing yielded, for each sample, at least 2.5 million paired-end reads carrying CDR3. MiXCR, run by TCRdb on the 5' RACE reads, gives a single entry per CDR3 protein. The sample lists some 790,000 distinct CDR3 sequences; under 35% were seen once. V is TRBV12-3 or TRBV12-4 and J is TRBJ2-4; a possible D gene is TRBD1 (6 bases). The TCR was taken from a woman over 75 in good health. The specimen was blood. In DNA form, the CDR3 reads TGTGCCAGCAGTTCCCCCCTCGGACAGAAAAACATTCAGTACTTC. Its protein product is CASSSPLGQKNIQYF.